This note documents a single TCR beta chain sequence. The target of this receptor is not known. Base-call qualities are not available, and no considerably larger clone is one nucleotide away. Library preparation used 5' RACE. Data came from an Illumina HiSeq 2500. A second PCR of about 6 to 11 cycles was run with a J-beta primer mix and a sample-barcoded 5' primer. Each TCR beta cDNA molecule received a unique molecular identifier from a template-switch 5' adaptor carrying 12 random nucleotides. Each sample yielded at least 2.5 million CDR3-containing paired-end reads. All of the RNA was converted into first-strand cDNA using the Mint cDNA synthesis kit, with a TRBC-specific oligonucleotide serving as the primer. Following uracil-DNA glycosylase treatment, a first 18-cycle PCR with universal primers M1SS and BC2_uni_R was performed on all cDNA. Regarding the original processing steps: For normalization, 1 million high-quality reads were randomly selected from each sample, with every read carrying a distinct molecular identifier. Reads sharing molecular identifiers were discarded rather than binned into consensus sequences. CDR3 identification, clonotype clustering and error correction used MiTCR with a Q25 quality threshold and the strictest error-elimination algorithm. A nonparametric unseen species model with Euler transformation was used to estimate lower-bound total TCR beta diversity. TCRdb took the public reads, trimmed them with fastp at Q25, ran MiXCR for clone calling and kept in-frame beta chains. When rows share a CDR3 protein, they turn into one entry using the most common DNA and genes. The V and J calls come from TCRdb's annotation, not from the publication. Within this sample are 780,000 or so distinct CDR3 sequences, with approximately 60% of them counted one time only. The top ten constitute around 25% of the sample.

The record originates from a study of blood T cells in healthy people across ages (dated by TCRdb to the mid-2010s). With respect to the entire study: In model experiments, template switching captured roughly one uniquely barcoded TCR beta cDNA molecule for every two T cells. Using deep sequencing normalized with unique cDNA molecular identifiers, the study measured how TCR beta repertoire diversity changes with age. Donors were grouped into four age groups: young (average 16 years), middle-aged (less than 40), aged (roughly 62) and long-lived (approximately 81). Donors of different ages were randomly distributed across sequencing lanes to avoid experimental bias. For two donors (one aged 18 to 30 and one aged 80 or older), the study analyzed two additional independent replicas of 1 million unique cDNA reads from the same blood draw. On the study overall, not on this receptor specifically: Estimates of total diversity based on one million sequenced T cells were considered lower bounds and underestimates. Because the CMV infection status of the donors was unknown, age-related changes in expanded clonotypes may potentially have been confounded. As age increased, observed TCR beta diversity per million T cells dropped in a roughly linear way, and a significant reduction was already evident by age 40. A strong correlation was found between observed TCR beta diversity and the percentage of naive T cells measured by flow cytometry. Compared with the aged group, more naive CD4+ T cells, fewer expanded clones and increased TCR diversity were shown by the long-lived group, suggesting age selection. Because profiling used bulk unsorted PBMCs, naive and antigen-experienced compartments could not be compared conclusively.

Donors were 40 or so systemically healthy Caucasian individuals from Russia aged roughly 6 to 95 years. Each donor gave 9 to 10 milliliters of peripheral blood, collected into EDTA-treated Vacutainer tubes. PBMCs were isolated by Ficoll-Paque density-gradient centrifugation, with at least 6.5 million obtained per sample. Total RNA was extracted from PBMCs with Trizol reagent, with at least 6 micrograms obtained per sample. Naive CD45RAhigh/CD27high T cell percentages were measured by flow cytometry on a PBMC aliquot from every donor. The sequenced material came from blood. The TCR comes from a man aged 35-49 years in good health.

The DNA sequence is as follows: TGCAGTGCTAGAGATTATCTGCGCGAGCAGTACTTC. It translates as CSARDYLREQYF. The sequence joins TRBV20-1 to TRBJ2-7; the D gene lacks a confident call. The CDR1 and CDR2 encoded by the germline V gene (reference sequence) are DFQATT and SNEGSKA. The CDR3 runs 12 residues from the cysteine to the phenylalanine. Of the read, only the CDR3 DNA is kept; its 36 bases are in frame from base 1. At the junction V is shortened by 0 bases and J by 6 bases, with 9 bases in between.